This T cell receptor (beta chain) was identified during a study of cytomegalovirus exposure and HLA in healthy donors (dated by TCRdb to the late 2010s). Regarding the complete study: In an earlier analysis of under 600 of the donors, about 270 Gb of sequence data and approximately 120 million unique TCR beta sequences from approximately 180 million T cells were reported. An early release that covered roughly 600 HLA-typed donors contained approximately 300 gigabases of sequencing data and some 87 million unique TCR sequences. The genetic ancestry cluster associated with self-reported Caucasian donors included 81% of the roughly 410 genotyped donors. The aim of the study was to test whether cataloging public T cell receptors could identify signatures of past pathogen exposure. The study used immunosequencing to profile the T cell repertoires of 670 or so subjects and linked those repertoires to cytomegalovirus serostatus. Along with the roughly 700-subject first cohort, a separate validation cohort of some 130 different subjects was used. High-throughput TCR immunosequencing, statistical association of individual TCRs with disease status, and machine learning were combined to predict cytomegalovirus infection status. A later analysis re-examined previously published TCR beta repertoires from 500 to 700 donors and added high-resolution HLA genotyping to investigate patterns of TCR occurrence. In the later analysis, no new phenotypic data were used to find candidate immune exposures; instead, reliance was placed on TCR beta sequences and their occurrence across donors. An earlier analysis of about 620 of the donors applied high-throughput TCR beta sequencing to assess whether each TCR beta V gene segment acted as functional or pseudogenic. Alongside the repertoire data, information on donor age, sex, ethnicity and CMV serostatus was compiled. A later genetic analysis took genome-wide SNP genotypes for about 55% of the 666 donors and used that subset as a discovery cohort. All discovery cohort repertoires had been generated using a single sequencing platform. HLA typing included class I and class II loci at four-digit resolution. The number of typed donors differed by locus: about 620-640 for A, B, C, DRB1 and DQB1; 522 for DQA1; approximately 610 for DPA1; and some 450 for DPB1. About five DR-DQ haplotypes were handled as single units for association and clustering, since linkage in the cohort was strong. Among about 370 genotyped donors of the cohort, an average of roughly 230,000 unique TCR beta nucleotide sequences was sequenced per donor, of which roughly 17% were non-productive.

Libraries were made using the immunoSEQ multiplex PCR assay. A mixture of 60 forward primers for TCR Vbeta segments and 13 reverse primers for TCR Jbeta segments was used in the multiplex PCR. The CDR3 region of rearranged TCR beta genes was amplified from genomic DNA by a multiplex PCR assay. Amplified TCR beta libraries were sequenced as 87-base-pair reads on the Illumina HiSeq System. As for the authors' bioinformatics: A later analysis tallied 80 million to 95 million unique TCR beta chains across the 650 to 750 repertoires, and approximately 9.9 million of those chains were shared by two or more donors. Raw reads were error-corrected and collapsed into unique sequences by a nearest-neighbor algorithm in which closely related sequences were merged to remove PCR and sequencing errors. V, D and J gene segments were assigned by aligning CDR3 sequences to IMGT reference sequences. For a sequence to be retained, at least a six-nucleotide match to both a V gene segment and a J gene segment was required. A rearrangement was called productive if the CDR3 had no stop codons and remained in frame with V and J, and every other rearrangement was called non-productive. Following IMGT convention, CDR3 was defined as the stretch from the second conserved V-encoded cysteine to the conserved J-encoded phenylalanine. The earlier analysis of some 540 of the donors excluded any sequence lacking an unambiguous match to a single V gene segment. An earlier analysis of 587 of the donors called V segments functional above 56.7% productive rearrangements and segregating when the between-donor standard deviation exceeded 5%. A statistical classification framework was built for diagnosing cytomegalovirus status from the catalog of TCR beta chain sequences. V and J gene assignment, in a later analysis, came from comparing TCR nucleotide sequences with IMGT/GENE-DB human TR gene sequences. Using the TCRdist pipeline, a later analysis assigned CDR3 sequences along with most-parsimonious VDJ recombination scenarios. In a later analysis, each TCR beta chain was defined by its CDR3 amino acid sequence together with its V-gene family, and reads lacking a unique V-gene family were excluded. To address suspected cross-contamination and a sequencing artifact, a later analysis removed some 620 highly shared, low-generation-probability nucleotide sequences. In a later analysis, a clonal expansion index for each public chain was calculated from normalized within-repertoire ranks of inferred template counts. In a later analysis, generation probabilities were computed with a VDJ recombination model fitted to out-of-frame rearrangements, and the resulting probabilities were checked against IGoR. Hypergeometric tests were used in a later analysis to score TCR-TCR, TCR-HLA and TCR-CMV co-occurrence, with a repertoire-size bias correction applied to the TCR pairs. A later analysis estimated false discovery rates by permuting HLA or CMV assignments 20 times. In a later analysis, co-occurring TCRs were grouped using DBSCAN, and TCRdist sequence similarity was added for clustering within HLA-allele-positive subsets. Co-occurrence clustering excluded repertoires with fewer than 30,000 or more than 120,000 public chains, plus five with anomalous nucleotide sharing. TCRdb obtained this table from immuneACCESS and retained in-frame rearrangements with V and J assigned. These tables miss some clones; where compared with another copy, unresolved V genes account for less than half of the shortfall, and the remainder is unexplained. D and trimming were read from the DNA, whereas the V and J calls and clone size are those reported in that table. The sample includes some 220,000 clones, with over 65% observed a single time. Less than 3% of the sample is taken by the ten largest.

Notes on this clone: Its antigen target is currently unknown. No per-base quality is available; no much larger clone lies one base away.

Study-level results and caveats: Most TCR sequences were seen in very few donors, while some public TCRs were found in many individuals. Roughly uniform sequencing depth across donors was assumed in presence/absence analyses, although this assumption may not hold. Most CMV-associated TCR beta chains appeared to be HLA-restricted in a later analysis, and the HLA associations seemed to be driven largely by CMV exposure. Several of the top co-occurrence clusters appeared to be linked to parvovirus B19, influenza, CMV and Epstein-Barr virus, according to a later analysis. Because counts were too low, around 18 rarely observed V segments, including chromosome 9 orphons, were left out of the earlier analysis of 587 of the donors. Specific HLA alleles were associated with 15,000 to 20,000 TCR beta sequences at a false discovery rate of 0.05 in a later analysis. A later analysis found that HLA-associated TCR beta chains were more clonally expanded and had lower generation probabilities than equally common non-associated chains. The 87-base-pair reads could not distinguish some IMGT-functional V segments, including TRBV6-2 and TRBV6-3, so those segments were excluded. In the study, 150 to 200 TCR beta chains were listed as associated with cytomegalovirus. A later analysis found that TCR association rates varied across HLA loci, with DRB1 alleles showing the most associated TCRs and HLA-C alleles the fewest. Correlated functional status among segregating V segments might be attributable to linkage disequilibrium, but an unknown experimental factor could not be ruled out. Because HLA typing was missing for some donors at each locus, association tests included only the typed subset. In an earlier analysis of approximately 590 of the donors, most TCR beta V segments appeared in productive rearrangements about 90% or about 30% of the time, broadly matching IMGT annotations. The only immune exposure information available for the cohort was CMV serostatus. When HLA alleles, especially DR and DQ, strongly co-occurred, attributing TCR associations to individual alleles was difficult. In a later genetic analysis, a missense DCLRE1C variant was associated with V-gene and J-gene trimming of TCR beta chains, and the association was replicated in an independent cohort. A group of highly shared sequence variants was considered likely to be a technical artifact of the sequencing pipeline. Three of the identified cytomegalovirus-associated TCR beta chains were confirmed in vitro to be specific for cytomegalovirus antigens. A further reported finding was that TCR beta sequences accurately predicted the HLA-A and HLA-B alleles for most subjects in the first cohort. The authors suggested that the approach could potentially be generalized to other disease states and immunological phenotypes. Only TCR beta chains were sequenced in this cohort, and the absence of alpha or paired-chain data limited detectable features. A later genetic analysis reported fewer N-insertions in productive TCRs among donors in an Asian-associated ancestry cluster than the 666-donor mean. Cytomegalovirus status was reported to be diagnosed by the classifier with high specificity and sensitivity in both the original and validation cohorts.

In total, over 600 healthy bone marrow donors made up the cohort. All cohort members were sampled while nominally healthy, although unrecorded immune exposures were likely present. The donor was CMV seropositive and was included in the group of around 300 seropositive cohort members. A peripheral blood sample was provided by each donor, and peripheral blood mononuclear cells were used for TCR beta sequencing. Genomic DNA extraction from the blood cell samples was performed with the Qiagen DNeasy Blood Extraction Kit. The CDR3 runs 14 amino acids, cysteine and phenylalanine included. Only CDR3 DNA remains: 42 bases, in frame from the first base. In the germline V gene (reference sequence), CDR1 corresponds to LNHDA and CDR2 to SQIVND. For this chain, trimming is 6 bases at the V end and 7 bases at the J end, and the number of junction bases without a gene match is 9.

The sequence is built from TRBV19 and TRBJ1-1; 9 junctional bases match TRBD1. Sequencing was performed on PBMCs. The receptor's source is a woman aged 55 to 70 in good health and CMV-seropositive. For the CDR3, the sequence is CASREQGARSEAFF. At the DNA level, the sequence is TGTGCCAGTAGGGAACAGGGGGCGCGCAGTGAAGCTTTCTTT.